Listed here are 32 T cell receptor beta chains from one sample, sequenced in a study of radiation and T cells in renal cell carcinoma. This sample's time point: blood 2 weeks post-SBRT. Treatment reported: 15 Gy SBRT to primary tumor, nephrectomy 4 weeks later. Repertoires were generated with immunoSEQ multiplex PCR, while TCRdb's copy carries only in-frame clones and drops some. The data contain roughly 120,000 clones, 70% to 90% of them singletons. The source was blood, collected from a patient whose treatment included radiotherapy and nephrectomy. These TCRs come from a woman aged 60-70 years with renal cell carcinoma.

CDR3: CASSPRQNTDTQYF. CDR3 in DNA: TGTGCCAGCTCACCACGCCAGAACACAGATACGCAGTATTTT. The rearrangement joins TRBV18 to TRBJ2-3; D ambiguous. CDR1 is KGHSH, CDR2 LQKENI, per germline. The CDR3 sequence is 14 residues long. The germline V and J ends were trimmed by 1 base and 2 bases, with 7 bases remaining between them.

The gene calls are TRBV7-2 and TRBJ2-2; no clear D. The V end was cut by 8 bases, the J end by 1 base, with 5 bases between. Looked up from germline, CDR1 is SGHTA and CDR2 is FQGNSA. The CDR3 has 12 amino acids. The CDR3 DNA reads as TGTGCCAGCGGCATGAACACCGGGGAGCTGTTTTTT. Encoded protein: CASGMNTGELFF.

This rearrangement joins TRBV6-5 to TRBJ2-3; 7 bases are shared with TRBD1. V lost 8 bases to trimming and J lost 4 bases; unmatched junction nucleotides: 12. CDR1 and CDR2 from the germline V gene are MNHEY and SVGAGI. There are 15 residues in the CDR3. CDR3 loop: CASASYGQGADTQYF. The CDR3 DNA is TGTGCCAGCGCCTCTTATGGGCAGGGGGCAGATACGCAGTATTTT.

The CDR3 sequence: CASSLAGVVYEQYF. The DNA of the CDR3 is TGTGCCAGCAGCTTGGCAGGGGTGGTCTACGAGCAGTACTTC. V usage is TRBV5-6 and J usage is TRBJ2-7, with TRBD1 as a possible D gene (6 bases). CDR1 is SGHDT and CDR2 is YYEEEE in the germline V gene. This CDR3 is built from 14 residues. Trimming pared 0 bases from V and 3 bases from J, leaving 10 bases between.

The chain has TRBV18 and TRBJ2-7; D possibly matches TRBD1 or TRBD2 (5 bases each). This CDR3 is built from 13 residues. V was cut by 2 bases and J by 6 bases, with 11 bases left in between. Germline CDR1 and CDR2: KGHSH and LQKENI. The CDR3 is CASSPGRGVEQYF. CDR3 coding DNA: TGTGCCAGCTCACCAGGACGGGGCGTCGAGCAGTACTTC. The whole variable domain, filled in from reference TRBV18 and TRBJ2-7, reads NAGVMQNPRHLVRRRGQEARLRCSPMKGHSHVYWYRQLPEEGLKFMVYLQKENIIDESGMPKERFSAEFPKEGPSILRIQQVVRGDSAAYFCASSPGRGVEQYFGPGTRLTVT.

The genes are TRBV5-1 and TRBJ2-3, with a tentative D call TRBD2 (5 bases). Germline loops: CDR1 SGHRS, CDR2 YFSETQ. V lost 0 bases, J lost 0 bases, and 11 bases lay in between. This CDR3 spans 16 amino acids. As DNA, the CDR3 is TGCGCCAGCAGCTTGGAAGCTAGCTCTAGCACAGATACGCAGTATTTT. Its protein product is CASSLEASSSTDTQYF.

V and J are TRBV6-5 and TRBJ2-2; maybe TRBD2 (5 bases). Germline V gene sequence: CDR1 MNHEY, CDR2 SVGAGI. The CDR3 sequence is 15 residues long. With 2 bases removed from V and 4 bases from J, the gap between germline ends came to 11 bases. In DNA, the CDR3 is TGTGCCAGCAGTTACAGGCTAGCCCGCACCGGGGAGCTGTTTTTT. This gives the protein CASSYRLARTGELFF.

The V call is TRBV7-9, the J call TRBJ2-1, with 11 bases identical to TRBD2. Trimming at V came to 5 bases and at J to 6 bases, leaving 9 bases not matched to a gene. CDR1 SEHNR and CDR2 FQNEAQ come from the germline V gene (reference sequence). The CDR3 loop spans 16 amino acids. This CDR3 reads CASSALAGGPFNEQFF. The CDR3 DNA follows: TGTGCCAGCAGCGCATTAGCGGGAGGGCCATTCAATGAGCAGTTCTTC.

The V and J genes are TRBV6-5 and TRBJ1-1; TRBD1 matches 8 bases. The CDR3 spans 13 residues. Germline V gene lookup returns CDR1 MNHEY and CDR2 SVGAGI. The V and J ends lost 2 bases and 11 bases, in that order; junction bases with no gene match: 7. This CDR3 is CASSYGQGAEAFF. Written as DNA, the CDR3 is TGTGCCAGCAGTTACGGTCAGGGGGCCGAGGCTTTCTTT.

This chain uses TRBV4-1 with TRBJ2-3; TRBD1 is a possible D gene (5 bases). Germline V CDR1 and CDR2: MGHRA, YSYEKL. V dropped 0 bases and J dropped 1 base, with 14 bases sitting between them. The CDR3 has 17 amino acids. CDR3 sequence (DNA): TGCGCCAGCAGCCAAGATCCGAGTCAGGGTGGCACAGATACGCAGTATTTT. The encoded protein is CASSQDPSQGGTDTQYF.

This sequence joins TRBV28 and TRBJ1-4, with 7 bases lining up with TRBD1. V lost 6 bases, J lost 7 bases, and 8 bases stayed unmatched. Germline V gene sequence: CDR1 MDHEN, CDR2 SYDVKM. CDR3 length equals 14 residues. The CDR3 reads CASSHRGGAEKLFF. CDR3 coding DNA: TGTGCCAGCAGCCACAGGGGTGGGGCTGAAAAACTGTTTTTT.

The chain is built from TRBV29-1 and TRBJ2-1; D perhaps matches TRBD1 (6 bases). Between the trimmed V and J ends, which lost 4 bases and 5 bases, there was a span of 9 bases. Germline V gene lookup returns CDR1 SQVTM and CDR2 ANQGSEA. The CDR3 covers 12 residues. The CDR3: CSVARGNNEQFF. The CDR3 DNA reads TGCAGCGTTGCCAGGGGAAACAATGAGCAGTTCTTC.

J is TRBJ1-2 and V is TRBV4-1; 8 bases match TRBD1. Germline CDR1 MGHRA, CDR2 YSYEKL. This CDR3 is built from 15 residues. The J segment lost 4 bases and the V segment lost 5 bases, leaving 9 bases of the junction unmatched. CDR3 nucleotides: TGCGCCAGCAGCTCAGAAACTACAGGGGGCTATGGCTACACCTTC. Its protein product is CASSSETTGGYGYTF.

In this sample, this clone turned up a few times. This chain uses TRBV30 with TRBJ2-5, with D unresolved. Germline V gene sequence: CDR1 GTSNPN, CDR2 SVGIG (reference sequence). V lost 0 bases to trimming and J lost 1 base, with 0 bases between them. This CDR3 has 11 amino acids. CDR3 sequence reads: CAWSVQETQYF. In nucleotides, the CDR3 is TGTGCCTGGAGTGTCCAAGAGACCCAGTACTTC.

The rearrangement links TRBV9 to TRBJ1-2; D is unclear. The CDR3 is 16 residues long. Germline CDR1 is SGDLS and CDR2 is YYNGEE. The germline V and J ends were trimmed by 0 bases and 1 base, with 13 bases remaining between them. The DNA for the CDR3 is TGTGCCAGCAGCGTAGGTCAGCAGGTACTTAACTATGGCTACACCTTC. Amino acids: CASSVGQQVLNYGYTF.

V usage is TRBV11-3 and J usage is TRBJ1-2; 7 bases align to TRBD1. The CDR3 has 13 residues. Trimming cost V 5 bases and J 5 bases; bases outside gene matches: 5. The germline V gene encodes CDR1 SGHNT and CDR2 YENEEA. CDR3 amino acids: CASSTPTGYGYTF. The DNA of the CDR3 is TGTGCCAGCAGCACGCCGACAGGGTATGGCTACACCTTC.

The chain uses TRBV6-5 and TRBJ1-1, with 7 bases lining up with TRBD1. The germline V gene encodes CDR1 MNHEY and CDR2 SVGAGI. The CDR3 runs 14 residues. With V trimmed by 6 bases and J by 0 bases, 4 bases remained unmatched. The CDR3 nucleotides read TGTGCCAGCAGGCCACAGGGGATGAACACTGAAGCTTTCTTT. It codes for CASRPQGMNTEAFF.

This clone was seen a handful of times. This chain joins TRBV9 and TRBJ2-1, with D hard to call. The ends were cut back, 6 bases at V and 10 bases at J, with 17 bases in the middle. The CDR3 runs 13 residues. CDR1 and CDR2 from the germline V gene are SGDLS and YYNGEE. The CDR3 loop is CASTPRNEEEQFF. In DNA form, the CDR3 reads TGTGCCAGCACCCCCCGGAATGAGGAGGAGCAGTTCTTC.

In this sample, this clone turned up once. DNA of the CDR3: TGCGCCAGCAGCCCCCTGGGGGGACCGACCTACGAGCAGTACTTC. This encodes CASSPLGGPTYEQYF. This sequence joins TRBV5-1 and TRBJ2-7, with D perhaps TRBD2 (6 bases). Germline assignment: CDR1 SGHRS and CDR2 YFSETQ. V lost 4 bases, J lost 2 bases, and 16 bases lay in between. This CDR3 has 15 residues.

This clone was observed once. The CDR3 reads CASSLIGNARKSTGTQYF. DNA for the CDR3: TGCGCCAGCAGCTTGATTGGAAATGCCAGAAAGAGTACGGGGACCCAGTACTTC. This chain links TRBV5-1 with TRBJ2-5, with D unresolved. Trimming cost V 1 base and J 7 bases, with 26 bases left between them. The CDR3 spans 18 residues. Looked up from germline, CDR1 is SGHRS and CDR2 is YFSETQ. The variable domain in full, completed from reference TRBV5-1 and TRBJ2-5, reads KAGVTQTPRYLIKTRGQQVTLSCSPISGHRSVSWYQQTPGQGLQFLFEYFSETQRNKGNFPGRFSGRQFSNSRSEMNVSTLELGDSALYLCASSLIGNARKSTGTQYFGPGTRLLVL.

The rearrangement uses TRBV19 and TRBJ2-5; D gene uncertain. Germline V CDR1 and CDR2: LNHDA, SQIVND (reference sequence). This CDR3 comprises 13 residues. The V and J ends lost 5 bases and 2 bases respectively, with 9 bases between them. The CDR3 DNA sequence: TGTGCCAGTAGTCGTACTCCTCAAGAGACCCAGTACTTC. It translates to CASSRTPQETQYF.

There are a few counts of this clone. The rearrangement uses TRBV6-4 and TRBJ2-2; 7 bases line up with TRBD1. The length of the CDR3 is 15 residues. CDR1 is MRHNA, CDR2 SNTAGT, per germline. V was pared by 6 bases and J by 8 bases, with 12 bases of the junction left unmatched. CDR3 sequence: CASSPLGQEMGELFF. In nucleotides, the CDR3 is TGTGCCAGCAGCCCCCTCGGACAGGAGATGGGGGAGCTGTTTTTT.

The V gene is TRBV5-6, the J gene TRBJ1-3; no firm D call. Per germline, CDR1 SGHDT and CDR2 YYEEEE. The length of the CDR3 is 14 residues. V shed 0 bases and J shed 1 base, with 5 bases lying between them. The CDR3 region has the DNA TGTGCCAGCAGCTTGGGTCCGTCTGGAAACACCATATATTTT. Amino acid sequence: CASSLGPSGNTIYF.

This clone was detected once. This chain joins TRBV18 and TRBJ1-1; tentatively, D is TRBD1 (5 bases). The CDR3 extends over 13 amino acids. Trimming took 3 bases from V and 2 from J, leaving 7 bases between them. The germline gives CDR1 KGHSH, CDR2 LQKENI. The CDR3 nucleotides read TGTGCCAGCTCACCGACAGCTAACACTGAAGCTTTCTTT. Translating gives CASSPTANTEAFF.

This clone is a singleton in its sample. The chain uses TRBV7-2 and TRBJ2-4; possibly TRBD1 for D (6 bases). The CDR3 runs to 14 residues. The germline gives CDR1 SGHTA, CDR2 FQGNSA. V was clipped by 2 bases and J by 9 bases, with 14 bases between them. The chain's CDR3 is CASSLHGGGGIQYF. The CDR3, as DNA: TGTGCCAGCAGCTTACATGGGGGCGGTGGCATTCAGTACTTC.

As DNA, the CDR3 is TGTGCCAGCAGTCTGGGGACTAGCGGCCCCTACGAGCAGTACTTC. Translated, it gives CASSLGTSGPYEQYF. This rearrangement joins TRBV27 to TRBJ2-7; 11 nucleotides match TRBD2. The germline V gene encodes CDR1 MNHEY and CDR2 SMNVEV (reference sequence). The CDR3 runs to 15 residues. The trim removed 5 bases at V and 2 bases at J, leaving 5 bases unmatched.

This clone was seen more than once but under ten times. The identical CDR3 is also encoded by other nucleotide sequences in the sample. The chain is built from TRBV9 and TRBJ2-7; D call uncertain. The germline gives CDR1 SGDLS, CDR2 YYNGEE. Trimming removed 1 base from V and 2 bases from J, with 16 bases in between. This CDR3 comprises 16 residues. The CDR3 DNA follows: TGTGCCAGCAGCGTATCACCAGCCGGGTCGACCTACGAGCAGTACTTC. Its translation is CASSVSPAGSTYEQYF.

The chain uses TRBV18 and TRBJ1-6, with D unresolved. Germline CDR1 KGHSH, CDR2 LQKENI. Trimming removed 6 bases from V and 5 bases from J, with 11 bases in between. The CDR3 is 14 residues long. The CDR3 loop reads CASSPGGNNSPLHF. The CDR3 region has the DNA TGTGCCAGCTCCCCCGGAGGGAATAATTCACCCCTCCACTTT.

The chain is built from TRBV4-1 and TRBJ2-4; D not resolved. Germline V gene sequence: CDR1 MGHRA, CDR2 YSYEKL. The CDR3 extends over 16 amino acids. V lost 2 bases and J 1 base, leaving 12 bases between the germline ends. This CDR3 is CASSQLPHMAKNIQYF. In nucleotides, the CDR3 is TGCGCCAGCAGCCAACTTCCCCACATGGCCAAAAACATTCAGTACTTC.

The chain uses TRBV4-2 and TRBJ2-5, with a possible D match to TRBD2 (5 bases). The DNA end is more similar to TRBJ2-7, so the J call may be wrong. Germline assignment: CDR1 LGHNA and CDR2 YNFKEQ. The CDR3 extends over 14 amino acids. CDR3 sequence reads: CASSQDAGSYEQYF. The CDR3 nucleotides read TGTGCCAGCAGCCAAGACGCGGGCTCCTACGAGCAGTACTTC.

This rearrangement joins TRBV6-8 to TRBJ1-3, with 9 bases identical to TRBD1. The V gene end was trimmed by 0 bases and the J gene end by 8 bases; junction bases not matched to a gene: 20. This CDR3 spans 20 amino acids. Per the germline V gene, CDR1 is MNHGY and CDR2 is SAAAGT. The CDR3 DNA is TGTGCCAGCAGTTACTCGGAGAGTCTTCGGGACAGGGAAGTGAAGGACACCATATATTTT. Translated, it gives CASSYSESLRDREVKDTIYF.

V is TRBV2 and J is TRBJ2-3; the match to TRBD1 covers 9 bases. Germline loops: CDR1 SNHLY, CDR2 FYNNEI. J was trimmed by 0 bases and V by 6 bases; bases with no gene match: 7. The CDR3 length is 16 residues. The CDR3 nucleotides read TGTGCCAGCAGCCAACAGGGGGCGTTCAGCACAGATACGCAGTATTTT. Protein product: CASSQQGAFSTDTQYF.